A selection of T cell receptor beta chains follows, all from one sample in a study of cytomegalovirus exposure and HLA in healthy donors. Measured with immunoSEQ multiplex PCR; TCRdb has only the in-frame clones, and not every one. Here the sample spans approximately 180,000 clones, 77% being singletons. Sequenced material: PBMCs. Receptors were obtained from a woman aged 30 to 39 in good health and CMV-seropositive. Each CDR3 is given with its conserved first and last residue. A D gene is named only where the DNA matches it firmly. Clone size is stated in some rows and not others, as once, few, many or a class when expanded.

size,D,J,V,DNA,CDR3
-,TRBD1,TRBJ2-7,TRBV27,TGTGCCAGCAGTTTATCCCAGCCCGGGACAGGGGTCGAGCAGTACTTC,CASSLSQPGTGVEQYF
-,-,TRBJ2-3,TRBV5-1,TGCGCCAGCAGCTTGGGCGGGCGCACAGATACGCAGTATTTT,CASSLGGRTDTQYF
few,-,TRBJ1-2,TRBV4-2,TGTGCCAGCAGCCAAGATCTAGGGGAGGACTATGGCTACACCTTC,CASSQDLGEDYGYTF
-,-,TRBJ1-4,TRBV30,TGTGCCTGGAACCTCATCGGGGGGAGTAATGAAAAACTGTTTTTT,CAWNLIGGSNEKLFF
-,TRBD2,TRBJ2-5,TRBV7-2,TGTGCCAGCAGCCCGGGAGGGGGGCGAGAGACCCAGTACTTC,CASSPGGGRETQYF
-,TRBD1,TRBJ2-7,TRBV29-1,TGCAGCGTCACTCCGGGACAGGGGGCCTACGAGCAGTACTTC,CSVTPGQGAYEQYF
-,TRBD2,TRBJ2-1,TRBV14,TGTGCCAGCAGCCTTCGGACTAGCGGGGTCGACAATGAGCAGTTCTTC,CASSLRTSGVDNEQFF
few,TRBD1,TRBJ2-2,TRBV6-1,TGTGCCAGCAGAGGGGGCCCCGGGGAGCTGTTTTTT,CASRGGPGELFF
-,TRBD2,TRBJ2-7,TRBV5-6,TGTGCCAGCACCTGGGGGGGCTACGAGCAGTACTTC,CASTWGGYEQYF
-,TRBD2,TRBJ2-2,TRBV6-6,TGTGCCAGCAGTTTCGGACTAGCGGGAGGCACCGGGGAGCTGTTTTTT,CASSFGLAGGTGELFF
-,TRBD1,TRBJ1-2,TRBV19,TGTGCCAGTAGTATCGACAGGGCAGGAGGCTACACCTTC,CASSIDRAGGYTF
-,TRBD2,TRBJ2-3,TRBV7-2,TGTGCCAGCAGCCAAGAGGGGCCGCGGGAGACAGATACGCAGTATTTT,CASSQEGPRETDTQYF